This note documents a single T cell receptor (beta chain) sequence. Its antigen is unidentified. This specimen belongs to a study of OX40 agonist ivuxolimab in advanced cancers. Study background: Mean age approximately 55 years, range about 23 to 80; 82.7% male.

Exclusion applied to patients with autoimmune disease history or systemic immunosuppression. CDR1 and CDR2 from the germline V gene are MNHEY and SMNVEV (reference sequence). The junction had 11 bases not matched to a gene; V was cut back by 5 bases and J by 4 bases. This CDR3 has 15 residues. Study findings and constraints: Averaging showed that CD8+ T cells had more expanded clones than CD4+ did.

Libraries were prepared by immunoSEQ multiplex PCR; TCRdb keeps only in-frame clonotypes and omits some of them. The repertoire has about 81,000 clones, roughly 91% of them found once; the top ten carry roughly an eighth. This chain uses TRBV27 with TRBJ2-7, with 7 bases aligning to TRBD1. The material was CD4+ or CD8+ T cells sorted from blood, obtained in a trial of the OX40 agonist ivuxolimab. The TCR originated in an adult with an advanced solid tumor such as melanoma, head and neck, liver or kidney cancer. CDR3 nucleotide sequence: TGTGCCAGCAGTCTACAGGACAGGTTTTTGTACGAGCAGTACTTC. Its protein product is CASSLQDRFLYEQYF.